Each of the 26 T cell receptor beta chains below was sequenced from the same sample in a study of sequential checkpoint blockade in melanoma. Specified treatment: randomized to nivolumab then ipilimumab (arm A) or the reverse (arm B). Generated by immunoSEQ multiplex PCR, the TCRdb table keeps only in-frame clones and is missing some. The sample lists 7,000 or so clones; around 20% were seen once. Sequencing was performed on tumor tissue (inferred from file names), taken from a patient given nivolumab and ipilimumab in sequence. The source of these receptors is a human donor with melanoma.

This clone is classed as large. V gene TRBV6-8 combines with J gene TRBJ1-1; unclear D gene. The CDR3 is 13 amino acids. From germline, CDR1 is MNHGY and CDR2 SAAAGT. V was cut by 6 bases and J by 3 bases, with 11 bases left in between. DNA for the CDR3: TGTGCCAGCAGCGCCGCGGAATACACTGAAGCTTTCTTT. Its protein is CASSAAEYTEAFF.

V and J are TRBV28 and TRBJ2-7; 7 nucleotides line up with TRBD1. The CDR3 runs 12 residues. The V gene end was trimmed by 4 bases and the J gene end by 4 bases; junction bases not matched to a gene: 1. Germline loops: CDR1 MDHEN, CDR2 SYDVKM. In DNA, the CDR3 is TGTGCCAGCAGTTCGACAGGGTACGAGCAGTACTTC. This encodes CASSSTGYEQYF.

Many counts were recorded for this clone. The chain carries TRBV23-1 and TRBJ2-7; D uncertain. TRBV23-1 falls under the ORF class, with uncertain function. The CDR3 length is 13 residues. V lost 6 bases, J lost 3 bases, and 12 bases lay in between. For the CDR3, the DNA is TGCGCCAGCAGCCAAGAAGCCTACTACGAGCAGTACTTC. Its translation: CASSQEAYYEQYF.

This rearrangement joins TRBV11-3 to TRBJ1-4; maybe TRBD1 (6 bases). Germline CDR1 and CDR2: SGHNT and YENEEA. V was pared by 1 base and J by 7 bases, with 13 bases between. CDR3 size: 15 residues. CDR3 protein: CASSLGLGAGEKLFF. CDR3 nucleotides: TGTGCCAGCAGCTTAGGGTTGGGGGCAGGTGAAAAACTGTTTTTT.

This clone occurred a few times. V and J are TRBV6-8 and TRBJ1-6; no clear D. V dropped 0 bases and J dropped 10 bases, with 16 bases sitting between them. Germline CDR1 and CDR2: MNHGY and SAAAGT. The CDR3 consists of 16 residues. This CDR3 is CASSYSGSTSQSPLHF. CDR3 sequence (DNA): TGTGCCAGCAGTTACTCTGGCAGTACCTCTCAGTCACCCCTCCACTTT.

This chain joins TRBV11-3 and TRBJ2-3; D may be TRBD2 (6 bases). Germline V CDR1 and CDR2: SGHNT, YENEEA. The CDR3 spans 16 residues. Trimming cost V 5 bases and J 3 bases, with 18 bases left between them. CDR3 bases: TGTGCCAGCAGCCTCGGCGAGGCAGCGGGTACAGATACGCAGTATTTT. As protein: CASSLGEAAGTDTQYF.

CDR3 sequence reads: CASGSRQGAYF. For the CDR3, the DNA is TGTGCCAGCGGGAGCCGACAGGGGGCGTACTTC. The rearrangement links TRBV6-7 to TRBJ2-7; 10 bases line up with TRBD1. TRBV6-7 counts as an open reading frame of uncertain function. Trimming removed 8 bases from V and 12 bases from J; junction bases left unmatched: 7. This CDR3 region has 11 residues.

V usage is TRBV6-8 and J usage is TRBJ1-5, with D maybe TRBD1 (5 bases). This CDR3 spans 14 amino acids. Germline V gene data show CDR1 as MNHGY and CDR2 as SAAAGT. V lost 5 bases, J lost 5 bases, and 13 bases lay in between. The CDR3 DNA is TGTGCCAGCAGTGCCTCAGGGATACATCAGCCCCAGCATTTT. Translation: CASSASGIHQPQHF.

In nucleotides, the CDR3 is TGTGCCAGCAGCCCCTGGGTGTCCTCTGGAAACACCATATATTTT. It is translated as CASSPWVSSGNTIYF. The rearrangement links TRBV9 to TRBJ1-3; D is ambiguous. The CDR3 is 15 residues long. The ends were cut back, 4 bases at V and 0 bases at J, with 11 bases in the middle. CDR1 is SGDLS and CDR2 is YYNGEE in the germline V gene.

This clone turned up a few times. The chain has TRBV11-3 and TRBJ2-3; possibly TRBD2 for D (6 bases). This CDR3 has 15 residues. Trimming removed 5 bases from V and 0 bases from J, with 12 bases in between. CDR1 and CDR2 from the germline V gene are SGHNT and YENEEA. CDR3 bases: TGTGCCAGCAGCCGGGACTTAACTAGCACAGATACGCAGTATTTT. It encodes CASSRDLTSTDTQYF.

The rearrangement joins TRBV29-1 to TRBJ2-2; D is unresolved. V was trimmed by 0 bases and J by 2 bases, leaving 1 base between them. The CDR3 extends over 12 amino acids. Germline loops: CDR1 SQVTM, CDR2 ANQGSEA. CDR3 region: CSVEDNTGELFF. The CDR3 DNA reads TGCAGCGTTGAAGACAACACCGGGGAGCTGTTTTTT.

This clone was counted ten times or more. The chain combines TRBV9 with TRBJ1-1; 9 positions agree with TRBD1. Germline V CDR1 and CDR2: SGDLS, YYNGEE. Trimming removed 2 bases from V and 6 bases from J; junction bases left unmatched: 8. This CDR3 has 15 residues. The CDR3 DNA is TGTGCCAGCAGCGTCCTCGACAGGGGGAGTTCTGAAGCTTTCTTT. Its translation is CASSVLDRGSSEAFF. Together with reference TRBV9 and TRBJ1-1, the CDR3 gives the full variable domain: DSGVTQTPKHLITATGQRVTLRCSPRSGDLSVYWYQQSLDQGLQFLIQYYNGEERAKGNILERFSAQQFPDLHSELNLSSLELGDSALYFCASSVLDRGSSEAFFGQGTRLTVV.

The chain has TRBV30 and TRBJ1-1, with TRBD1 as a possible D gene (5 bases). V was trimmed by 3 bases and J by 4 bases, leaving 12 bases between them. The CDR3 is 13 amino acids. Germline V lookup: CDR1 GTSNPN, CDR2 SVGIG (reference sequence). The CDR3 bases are TGTGCCTGGAGGGCGGAGGGGAGCACTGAAGCTTTCTTT. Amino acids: CAWRAEGSTEAFF.

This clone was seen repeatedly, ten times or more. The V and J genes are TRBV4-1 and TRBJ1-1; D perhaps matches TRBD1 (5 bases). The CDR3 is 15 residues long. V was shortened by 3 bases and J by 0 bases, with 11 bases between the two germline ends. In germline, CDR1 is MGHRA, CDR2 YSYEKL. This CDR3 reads CASSQGVLMNTEAFF. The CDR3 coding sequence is TGCGCCAGCAGCCAGGGGGTTTTGATGAACACTGAAGCTTTCTTT.

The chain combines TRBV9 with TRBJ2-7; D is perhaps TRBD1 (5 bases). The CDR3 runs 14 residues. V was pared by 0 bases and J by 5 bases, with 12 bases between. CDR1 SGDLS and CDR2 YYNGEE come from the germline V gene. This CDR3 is CASSVEGNQNEQYF. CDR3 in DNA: TGTGCCAGCAGCGTAGAGGGGAATCAGAACGAGCAGTACTTC.

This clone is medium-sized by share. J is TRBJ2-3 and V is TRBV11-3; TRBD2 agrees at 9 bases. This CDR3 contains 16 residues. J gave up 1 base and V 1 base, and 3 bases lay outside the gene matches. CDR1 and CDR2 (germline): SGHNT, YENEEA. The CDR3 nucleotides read TGTGCCAGCAGCTTAGTTCCTAGCGGGGGCACAGATACGCAGTATTTT. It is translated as CASSLVPSGGTDTQYF.

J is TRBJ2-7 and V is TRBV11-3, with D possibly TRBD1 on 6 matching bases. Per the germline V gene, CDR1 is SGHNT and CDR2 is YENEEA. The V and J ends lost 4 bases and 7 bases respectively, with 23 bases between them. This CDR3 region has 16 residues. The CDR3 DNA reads TGTGCCAGCAGCTCTTCGGGGACACGGGGACCTGGGGAGCAGTACTTC. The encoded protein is CASSSSGTRGPGEQYF.

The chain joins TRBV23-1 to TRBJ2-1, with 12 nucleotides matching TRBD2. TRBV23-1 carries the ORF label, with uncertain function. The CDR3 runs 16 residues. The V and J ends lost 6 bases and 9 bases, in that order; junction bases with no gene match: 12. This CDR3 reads CASSQDSSGGASEQFF. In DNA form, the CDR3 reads TGCGCCAGCAGCCAAGATTCTAGCGGGGGGGCGAGTGAGCAGTTCTTC.

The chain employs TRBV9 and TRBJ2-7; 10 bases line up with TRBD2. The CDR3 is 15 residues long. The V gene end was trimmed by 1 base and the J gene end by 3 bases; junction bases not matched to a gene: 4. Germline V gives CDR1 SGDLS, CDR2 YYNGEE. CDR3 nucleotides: TGTGCCAGCAGCGTAAGTAGCGGGGGGATCTACGAGCAGTACTTC. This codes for CASSVSSGGIYEQYF. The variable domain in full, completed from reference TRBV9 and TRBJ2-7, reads DSGVTQTPKHLITATGQRVTLRCSPRSGDLSVYWYQQSLDQGLQFLIQYYNGEERAKGNILERFSAQQFPDLHSELNLSSLELGDSALYFCASSVSSGGIYEQYFGPGTRLTVT.

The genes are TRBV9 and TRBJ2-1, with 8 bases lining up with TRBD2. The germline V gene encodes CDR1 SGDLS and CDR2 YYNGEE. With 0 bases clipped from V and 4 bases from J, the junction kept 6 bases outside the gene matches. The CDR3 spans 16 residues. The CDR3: CASSVEARGEYNEQFF. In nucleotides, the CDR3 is TGTGCCAGCAGCGTAGAGGCGCGGGGGGAATACAATGAGCAGTTCTTC. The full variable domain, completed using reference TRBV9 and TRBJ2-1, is DSGVTQTPKHLITATGQRVTLRCSPRSGDLSVYWYQQSLDQGLQFLIQYYNGEERAKGNILERFSAQQFPDLHSELNLSSLELGDSALYFCASSVEARGEYNEQFFGPGTRLTVL.

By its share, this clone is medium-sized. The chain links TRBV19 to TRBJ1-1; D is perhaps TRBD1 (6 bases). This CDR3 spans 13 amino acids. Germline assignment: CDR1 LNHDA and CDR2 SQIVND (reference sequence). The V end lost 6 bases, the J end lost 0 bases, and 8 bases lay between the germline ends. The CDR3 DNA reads TGTGCCAGTAGGACAGGATTGAACACTGAAGCTTTCTTT. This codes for CASRTGLNTEAFF.

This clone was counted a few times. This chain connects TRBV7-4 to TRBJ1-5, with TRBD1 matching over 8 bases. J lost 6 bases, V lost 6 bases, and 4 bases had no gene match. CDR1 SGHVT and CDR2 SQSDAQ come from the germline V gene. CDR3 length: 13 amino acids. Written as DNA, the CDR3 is TGTGCCAGCAGTTCAGGGGGCGGTCAGCCCCAGCATTTT. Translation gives CASSSGGGQPQHF.

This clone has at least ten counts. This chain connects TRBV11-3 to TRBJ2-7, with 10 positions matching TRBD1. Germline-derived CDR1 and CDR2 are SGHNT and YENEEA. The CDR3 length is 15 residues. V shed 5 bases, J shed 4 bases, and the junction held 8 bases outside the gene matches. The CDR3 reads CASSQPTGGFYEQYF. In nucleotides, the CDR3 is TGTGCCAGCAGCCAACCGACAGGGGGCTTTTACGAGCAGTACTTC.

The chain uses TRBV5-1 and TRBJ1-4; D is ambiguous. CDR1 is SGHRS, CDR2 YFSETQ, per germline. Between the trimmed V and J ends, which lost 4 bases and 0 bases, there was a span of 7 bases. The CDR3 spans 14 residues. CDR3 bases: TGCGCCAGCAGCGTGGATTCAACTAATGAAAAACTGTTTTTT. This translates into CASSVDSTNEKLFF.

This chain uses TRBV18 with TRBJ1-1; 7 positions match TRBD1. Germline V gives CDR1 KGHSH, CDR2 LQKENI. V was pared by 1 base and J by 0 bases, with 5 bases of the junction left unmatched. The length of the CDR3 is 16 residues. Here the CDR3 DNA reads TGTGCCAGCTCACCACTAGGGACAGCTCTGAACACTGAAGCTTTCTTT. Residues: CASSPLGTALNTEAFF.

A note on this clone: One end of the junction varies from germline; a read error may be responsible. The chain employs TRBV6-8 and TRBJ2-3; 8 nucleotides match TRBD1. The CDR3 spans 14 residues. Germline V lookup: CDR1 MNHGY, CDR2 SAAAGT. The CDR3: CASSDSTGADTQYF. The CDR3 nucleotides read TGTGCCAGCAGTGACTCGACAGGGGCGGATACGCAGTATTTT.